The 9 T cell receptor beta chains presented below share a single source sample, sequenced in a study of T-cell reconstitution after alpha-beta-depleted transplantation in children. TCRbeta library construction was performed incorporating unique molecular identifiers. MiXCR was run by TCRdb on the PCR reads, yielding one entry per CDR3 protein. The sample has about 270,000 distinct CDR3 sequences, roughly 9.5% seen once. The material sequenced was PBMCs from the stem cell graft donor, taken from the stem cell graft. These receptors all stem from a human donor who donated a stem cell graft to a child with SCID.

The rearrangement joins TRBV20-1 to TRBJ1-4; D is perhaps TRBD1 (6 bases). Trimming cost V 5 bases and J 8 bases, with 18 bases left between them. In germline, CDR1 is DFQATT, CDR2 SNEGSKA (reference sequence). The CDR3 is made up of 14 amino acids. The CDR3 here is CSARVGTGREKLFF. The CDR3 bases are TGCAGTGCTCGAGTTGGTACAGGGCGAGAAAAACTGTTTTTT.

This clonotype was counted many times. This chain uses TRBV12-3 or TRBV12-4 with TRBJ2-3; D is unclear. This CDR3 is 12 amino acids long. V shed 7 bases and J shed 6 bases, with 11 bases lying between them. The CDR3 loop reads CASTDASDTQYF. CDR3 nucleotides: TGTGCCAGCACCGACGCTAGTGATACGCAGTATTTT.

The chain carries TRBV12-3 or TRBV12-4 and TRBJ2-1; D is possibly TRBD2 (6 bases). Between the trimmed V and J ends, which lost 5 bases and 4 bases, there was a span of 12 bases. The CDR3 sequence is 14 residues long. CDR3 sequence (DNA): TGTGCCAGCAGTGTATCCGGGACTTACAATGAGCAGTTCTTC. It is translated as CASSVSGTYNEQFF.

This sequence joins TRBV20-1 and TRBJ1-6; weak D call: TRBD1 (5 bases). Deletions cut 1 base from V and 11 bases from J, with 12 bases between. Germline-derived CDR1 and CDR2 are DFQATT and SNEGSKA (reference sequence). This CDR3 has 13 amino acids. In DNA form, the CDR3 reads TGCAGTGCTAGAGGGCAGGGAATTGCACCCCTCCACTTT. It translates to CSARGQGIAPLHF.

There are a few counts of this clonotype. For the CDR3, the DNA is TGTGCCAGCAGCGTAGATCCAGGGGCTAATGAAAAACTGTTTTTT. It specifies CASSVDPGANEKLFF. This chain joins TRBV9 and TRBJ1-4, with D possibly matching TRBD1 (6 bases). The V end lost 0 bases, the J end lost 3 bases, and 9 bases lay between the germline ends. CDR1 SGDLS and CDR2 YYNGEE come from the germline V gene. The CDR3 spans 15 residues. Supplemented by reference TRBV9 and TRBJ1-4, the full variable domain reads DSGVTQTPKHLITATGQRVTLRCSPRSGDLSVYWYQQSLDQGLQFLIQYYNGEERAKGNILERFSAQQFPDLHSELNLSSLELGDSALYFCASSVDPGANEKLFFGSGTQLSVL.

This clonotype was counted ten times or more. The rearrangement links TRBV27 to TRBJ1-6; D remains ambiguous. Germline V lookup: CDR1 MNHEY, CDR2 SMNVEV (reference sequence). This CDR3 comprises 16 residues. V lost 8 bases and J lost 0, with 14 bases in between. The CDR3 DNA follows: TGTGCCAGCGGCCAAAGAGGGAGCTCCTATAATTCACCCCTCCACTTT. Translated: CASGQRGSSYNSPLHF.

J is TRBJ1-5 and V is TRBV20-1, with D perhaps TRBD1 (5 bases). Germline-derived CDR1 and CDR2 are DFQATT and SNEGSKA (reference sequence). Between the trimmed V and J ends, which lost 6 bases and 6 bases, there was a span of 21 bases. The CDR3 loop spans 15 amino acids. DNA for the CDR3: TGCAGTGCCACAGATACCGGGGCTACAGGTCAGCCCCAGCATTTT. It yields the protein CSATDTGATGQPQHF.

V and J are TRBV7-9 and TRBJ2-7; TRBD1 matches at 8 bases. The germline CDR1 and CDR2 sequences are SEHNR and FQNEAQ (reference sequence). The junction had 5 bases not matched to a gene; V was cut back by 5 bases and J by 2 bases. The CDR3 is 14 residues long. CDR3 in amino acids: CASSAGQEPYEQYF. The DNA for the CDR3 is TGTGCCAGCAGCGCGGGACAGGAACCCTACGAGCAGTACTTC.

This clonotype has ten or more counts. The chain has TRBV12-3 or TRBV12-4 and TRBJ1-4; unclear D gene. CDR3 length: 13 amino acids. Trimming cost V 8 bases and J 8 bases, with 15 bases left between them. CDR3 amino acids: CASGRQPREKLFF. CDR3 coding DNA: TGTGCCAGCGGCAGACAACCTCGGGAAAAACTGTTTTTT.